This record covers a single T cell receptor beta chain. The data belong to a study of T-cell reconstitution after alpha-beta-depleted transplantation in children. The germline CDR1 and CDR2 sequences are SGHAT and FQNNGV. V lost 4 bases, J lost 1 base, and 11 bases stayed unmatched. The CDR3 is 18 amino acids. Unique molecular identifiers were incorporated into the prepared TCRbeta library. TCRdb reprocessed the PCR reads with MiXCR, giving one entry per CDR3 protein. The sample records 200,000 to 250,000 distinct CDR3 sequences, around 11% being singletons. The clonotype comes from a human donor who donated a stem cell graft to a child with acute lymphoblastic leukemia. Sequencing used PBMCs from the stem cell graft donor, obtained from the stem cell graft. The rearrangement uses TRBV11-2 and TRBJ2-1; TRBD1 matches at 9 bases. DNA for the CDR3: TGTGCCAGCAGCTCAGGGGGGTGGGGACAGGGATCCTACAATGAGCAGTTCTTC. Its protein product is CASSSGGWGQGSYNEQFF.